These 15 T cell receptor beta chains share one sample of origin, sequenced in a study of T cells in Graves' hyperthyroidism and ophthalmopathy. From RNA transcripts, TCR beta CDR3 regions were amplified. The TCR CDR3 first-round RT-PCR relied on the HTBI primer set. TCRdb re-derived calls from the multiplex PCR reads in MiXCR, one entry per CDR3 protein. Found here are under 300,000 distinct CDR3 sequences, about 25% of them singletons; the top ten hold about 30%. The sequenced sample consisted of blood. The receptor source for this set is a man in his forties or fifties with Graves' hyperthyroidism that later progressed to Graves' ophthalmopathy.

V and J are TRBV10-1 and TRBJ2-7; perhaps TRBD2 as D (5 bases). Germline values: CDR1 WNHNN, CDR2 SYGVQD (reference sequence). The CDR3 is 13 amino acids. Trimming took 5 bases from V and 4 from J, leaving 12 bases between them. CDR3 loop: CASSPGNLYEQYF. The CDR3 nucleotides read TGCGCCAGCAGTCCCGGGAACTTGTACGAGCAGTACTTC.

The chain links TRBV6-1 to TRBJ2-5; a weak D match, TRBD2 (6 bases). V was cut by 8 bases and J by 4 bases, with 17 bases left in between. The CDR3 has 14 amino acids. The germline V gene encodes CDR1 MNHNS and CDR2 SASEGT. Here the CDR3 reads CASGFWRDRETQYF. The CDR3 DNA follows: TGTGCCAGCGGGTTTTGGAGGGATAGAGAGACCCAGTACTTC.

The chain links TRBV30 to TRBJ1-2, with TRBD1 as a possible D gene (5 bases). Germline V gene lookup returns CDR1 GTSNPN and CDR2 SVGIG (reference sequence). V was trimmed by 2 bases and J by 6 bases, leaving 7 bases between them. CDR3 length: 11 amino acids. DNA of the CDR3: TGTGCCTGGAGTATGACAGATGGCTACACCTTC. Protein: CAWSMTDGYTF. The whole variable domain, remainder taken from reference TRBV30 and TRBJ1-2, is SQTIHQWPATLVQPVGSPLSLECTVEGTSNPNLYWYRQAAGRGLQLLFYSVGIGQISSEVPQNLSASRPQDRQFILSSKKLLLSDSGFYLCAWSMTDGYTFGSGTRLTVV.

This clonotype was recorded many times. CDR3 in amino acids: CASSAPGSASNTGELFF. CDR3 nucleotides: TGTGCCAGCAGTGCCCCGGGGTCGGCGTCGAACACCGGGGAGCTGTTTTTT. V gene TRBV28 combines with J gene TRBJ2-2, with a weak D call TRBD2 (5 bases). Trimming took off 5 bases at V and 0 bases at J, with 16 bases between the two ends. This CDR3 has 17 residues. The germline V gene encodes CDR1 MDHEN and CDR2 SYDVKM.

In this sample, this clonotype turned up a few times. One base away lies a much larger clone, so this may be a sequencing read error. The chain is built from TRBV19 and TRBJ2-2; D perhaps matches TRBD1 (5 bases). The CDR3 covers 15 residues. From germline, CDR1 is LNHDA and CDR2 SQIVND (reference sequence). The DNA of the CDR3 is TGTGCCAGTAGTTTAAGGGGCTCGAACGCCGGGGAGCTGTTTTTT. Encoded protein: CASSLRGSNAGELFF.

The rearrangement uses TRBV6-5 and TRBJ2-6; weak D call: TRBD1 (5 bases). V dropped 0 bases and J dropped 0 bases, with 9 bases sitting between them. CDR3 length: 17 residues. Germline values: CDR1 MNHEY, CDR2 SVGAGI. CDR3 bases: TGTGCCAGCAGTTACTCTGGGGCTTACTCTGGGGCCAACGTCCTGACTTTC. It is translated as CASSYSGAYSGANVLTF.

At least ten counts were recorded for this clonotype. The J gene is TRBJ1-6, the V gene TRBV6-5, with TRBD1 matching 10 bases. The germline V gene encodes CDR1 MNHEY and CDR2 SVGAGI. The junction had 5 bases not matched to a gene; V was cut back by 5 bases and J by 10 bases. The CDR3 runs to 14 residues. The CDR3: CASSRGQGESPLHF. DNA of the CDR3: TGTGCCAGCAGTAGAGGACAGGGGGAATCACCCCTCCACTTT.

This clonotype showed up many times. This chain uses TRBV28 with TRBJ2-7, with D maybe TRBD2 (6 bases). This CDR3 comprises 13 residues. V lost 10 bases to trimming and J lost 1 base, with 14 bases between them. Germline CDR1 and CDR2: MDHEN and SYDVKM. DNA for the CDR3: TGTGCCACAGAGGAGGGAGCGTCCTACGAGCAGTACTTC. Encoded protein: CATEEGASYEQYF.

This clonotype was seen many times. This sequence joins TRBV10-1 and TRBJ2-2; D is possibly TRBD2 (5 bases). Trimming took 8 bases from V and 1 from J, leaving 8 bases between them. The CDR3 is 13 residues long. CDR1 and CDR2 (germline): WNHNN, SYGVQD (reference sequence). Here the CDR3 DNA reads TGCGCCAGCGCTAGCAGGAACACCGGGGAGCTGTTTTTT. As protein: CASASRNTGELFF.

This clonotype was detected ten times or more. The genes are TRBV19 and TRBJ1-1; D might be TRBD1 (6 bases). The CDR3 loop spans 13 amino acids. Germline CDR1 is LNHDA and CDR2 is SQIVND (reference sequence). The V and J ends lost 9 bases and 5 bases respectively, with 16 bases between them. The CDR3 loop reads CASGGLFVTEAFF. The CDR3 nucleotides are TGTGCCAGCGGGGGGCTGTTTGTTACTGAAGCTTTCTTT.

Ten or more counts support this clonotype. This CDR3 reads CASSEYVENTIYF. CDR3 DNA sequence: TGTGCCAGCAGTGAATACGTCGAAAACACCATATATTTT. The chain is built from TRBV25-1 and TRBJ1-3; D is uncertain. Germline assignment: CDR1 MGHDK and CDR2 SYGVNS. The CDR3 contains 13 residues. V was trimmed by 0 bases and J by 6 bases, leaving 6 bases between them.

This clonotype came up many times. This sequence joins TRBV11-1 and TRBJ1-5, with 12 bases lining up with TRBD1. The CDR3 length is 18 residues. V was pared by 5 bases and J by 1 base, with 9 bases of the junction left unmatched. The germline V gene has CDR1 SGHAT and CDR2 FQDESV (reference sequence). The DNA of the CDR3 is TGTGCCAGCAGCCTCCGGGACAGGGGGCAAAGAAGCAATCAGCCCCAGCATTTT. Protein product: CASSLRDRGQRSNQPQHF.

This clonotype was seen at least ten times. The J gene is TRBJ1-1, the V gene TRBV5-1; the match to TRBD1 covers 7 bases. Germline CDR1 and CDR2: SGHRS and YFSETQ. CDR3 size: 14 residues. Trimming cost V 1 base and J 3 bases; bases outside gene matches: 3. The CDR3 DNA reads as TGCGCCAGCAGCTTGTCAGGGGGGGACACTGAAGCTTTCTTT. Translating gives CASSLSGGDTEAFF.

This clonotype has a count of ten or more. The chain is built from TRBV2 and TRBJ1-2; no reliable D call. CDR3 length: 13 residues. The V and J ends lost 1 base and 3 bases respectively, with 6 bases between them. Germline V CDR1 and CDR2: SNHLY, FYNNEI. CDR3 coding DNA: TGTGCCAGCAGTGAAGAACGAGACTATGGCTACACCTTC. It translates to CASSEERDYGYTF.

A few counts support this clonotype. The gene calls are TRBV10-3 and TRBJ2-7, with TRBD1 as a possible D gene (6 bases). Trimming took off 0 bases at V and 5 bases at J, with 14 bases between the two ends. CDR1 and CDR2 from the germline V gene are ENHRY and SYGVKD. The CDR3 covers 15 residues. CDR3 in amino acids: CAISESVGGSDEQYF. CDR3 bases: TGTGCCATCAGTGAGTCGGTAGGGGGTTCGGACGAGCAGTACTTC.